There are many counts of the clone carrying this T cell receptor (beta chain). This entry is derived from a study of blood T cell repertoires in COVID-19. Whole-study context: Sites across the United States, Italy and Spain contributed samples from acute and convalescent COVID-19.

Authors' data handling: Quantification of nucleated cells was approximated via reference gene primer amplification. Data came from immunoSEQ multiplex PCR; TCRdb stores just in-frame clones and leaves some out. That table is the source of V, J and clone size, and D and trimming were worked out from the DNA. Among under 250,000 clones listed, around 81% were seen once. Sequenced: peripheral blood. This receptor was identified in a woman aged 25 to 39 who had recovered from COVID-19.

In nucleotides, the CDR3 is TGTGCCAGCAGCCGACAGGGGGCTGATTCCTACGAGCAGTACTTC. It yields the protein CASSRQGADSYEQYF. The chain links TRBV14 to TRBJ2-7; 10 bases fit TRBD1. The CDR3 runs to 15 residues. The V gene's germline CDR1 is SGHDN and CDR2 FVKESK. The trim removed 4 bases at V and 1 base at J, leaving 4 bases unmatched.